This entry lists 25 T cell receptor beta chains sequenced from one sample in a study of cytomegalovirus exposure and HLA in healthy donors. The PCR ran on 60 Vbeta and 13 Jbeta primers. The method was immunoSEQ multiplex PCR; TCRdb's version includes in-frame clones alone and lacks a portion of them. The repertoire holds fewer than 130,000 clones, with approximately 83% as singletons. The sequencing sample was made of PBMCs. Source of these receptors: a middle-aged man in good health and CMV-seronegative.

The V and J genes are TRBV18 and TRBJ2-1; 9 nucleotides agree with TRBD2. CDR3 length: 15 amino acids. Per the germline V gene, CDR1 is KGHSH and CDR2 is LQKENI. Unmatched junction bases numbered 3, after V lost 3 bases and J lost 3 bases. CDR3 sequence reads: CASSPKLAGYNEQFF. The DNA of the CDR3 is TGTGCCAGCTCACCCAAACTAGCGGGCTACAATGAGCAGTTCTTC.

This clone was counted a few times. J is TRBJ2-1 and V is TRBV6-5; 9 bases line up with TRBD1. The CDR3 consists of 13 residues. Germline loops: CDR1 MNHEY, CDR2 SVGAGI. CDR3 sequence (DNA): TGTGCTATCGGGGGACAGGGCTTTAATGAGCAGTTCTTC. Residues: CAIGGQGFNEQFF.

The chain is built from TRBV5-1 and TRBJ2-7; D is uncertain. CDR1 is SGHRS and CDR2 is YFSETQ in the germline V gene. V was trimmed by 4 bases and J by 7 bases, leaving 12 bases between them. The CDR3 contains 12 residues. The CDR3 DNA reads TGCGCCAGCAGCACACCGCCCGGGGAGCAGTACTTC. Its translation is CASSTPPGEQYF.

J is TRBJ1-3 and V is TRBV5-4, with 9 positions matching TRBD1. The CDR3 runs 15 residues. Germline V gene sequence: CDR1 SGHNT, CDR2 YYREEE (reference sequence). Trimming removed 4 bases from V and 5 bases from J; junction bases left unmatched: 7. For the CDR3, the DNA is TGTGCCAGCAGCGCGGGACAGGGAAGGAGAAACACCATATATTTT. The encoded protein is CASSAGQGRRNTIYF. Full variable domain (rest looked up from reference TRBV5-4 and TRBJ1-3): ETGVTQSPTHLIKTRGQQVTLRCSSQSGHNTVSWYQQALGQGPQFIFQYYREEENGRGNFPPRFSGLQFPNYSSELNVNALELDDSALYLCASSAGQGRRNTIYFGEGSWLTVV.

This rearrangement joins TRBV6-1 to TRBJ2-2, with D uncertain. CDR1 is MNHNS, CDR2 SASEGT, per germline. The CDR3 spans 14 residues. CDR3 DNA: TGTGTTTCGATTCGAAGACTCAACACCGGGGAGCTGTTTTTT. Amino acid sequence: CVSIRRLNTGELFF.

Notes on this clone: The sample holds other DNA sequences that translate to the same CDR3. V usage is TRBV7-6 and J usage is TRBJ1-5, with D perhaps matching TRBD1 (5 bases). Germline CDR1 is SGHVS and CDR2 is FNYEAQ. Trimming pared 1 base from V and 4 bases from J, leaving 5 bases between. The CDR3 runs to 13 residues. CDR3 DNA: TGTGCCAGCAGCTTAGACAGGAATCAGCCCCAGCATTTT. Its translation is CASSLDRNQPQHF.

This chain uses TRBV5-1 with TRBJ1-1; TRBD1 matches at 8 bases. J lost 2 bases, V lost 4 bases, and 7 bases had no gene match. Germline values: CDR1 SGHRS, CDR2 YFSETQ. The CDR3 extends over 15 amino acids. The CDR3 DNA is TGCGCCAGCAGCAAGTCAGGGGGCCCCAACACTGAAGCTTTCTTT. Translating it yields CASSKSGGPNTEAFF. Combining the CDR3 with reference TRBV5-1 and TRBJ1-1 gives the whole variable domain KAGVTQTPRYLIKTRGQQVTLSCSPISGHRSVSWYQQTPGQGLQFLFEYFSETQRNKGNFPGRFSGRQFSNSRSEMNVSTLELGDSALYLCASSKSGGPNTEAFFGQGTRLTVV.

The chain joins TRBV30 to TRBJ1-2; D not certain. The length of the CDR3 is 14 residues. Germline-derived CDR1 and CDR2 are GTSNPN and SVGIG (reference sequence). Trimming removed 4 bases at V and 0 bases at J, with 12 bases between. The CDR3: CAWTDFNSNYGYTF. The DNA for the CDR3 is TGTGCCTGGACAGATTTCAATTCTAACTATGGCTACACCTTC.

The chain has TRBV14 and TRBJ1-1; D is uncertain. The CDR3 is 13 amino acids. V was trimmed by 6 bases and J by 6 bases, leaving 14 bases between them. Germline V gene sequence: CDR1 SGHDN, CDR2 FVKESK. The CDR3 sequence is CASSQELRAEAFF. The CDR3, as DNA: TGTGCCAGCAGTCAGGAGCTGCGGGCTGAAGCTTTCTTT.

The CDR3 DNA reads TGCAGTGCCGCGGACAGAGATACGCAGTATTTT. This codes for CSAADRDTQYF. The chain recombines TRBV20-1 with TRBJ2-3; TRBD1 might be the D (6 bases). Germline CDR1 reads DFQATT; CDR2 reads SNEGSKA (reference sequence). The ends were cut back, 6 bases at V and 5 bases at J, with 9 bases in the middle. There are 11 residues in the CDR3.

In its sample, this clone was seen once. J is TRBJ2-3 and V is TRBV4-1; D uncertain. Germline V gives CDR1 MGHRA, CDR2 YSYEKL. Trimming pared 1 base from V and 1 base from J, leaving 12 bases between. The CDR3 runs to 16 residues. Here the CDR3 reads CASSQGPVRRTDTQYF. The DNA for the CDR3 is TGCGCCAGCAGCCAAGGGCCAGTGCGGCGCACAGATACGCAGTATTTT.

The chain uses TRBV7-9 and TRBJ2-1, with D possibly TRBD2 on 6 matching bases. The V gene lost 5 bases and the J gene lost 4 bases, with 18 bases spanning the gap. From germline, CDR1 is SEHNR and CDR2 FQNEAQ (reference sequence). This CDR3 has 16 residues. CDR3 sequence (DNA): TGTGCCAGCAGCCCGTCGGCGGGACTGTTATACAATGAGCAGTTCTTC. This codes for CASSPSAGLLYNEQFF.

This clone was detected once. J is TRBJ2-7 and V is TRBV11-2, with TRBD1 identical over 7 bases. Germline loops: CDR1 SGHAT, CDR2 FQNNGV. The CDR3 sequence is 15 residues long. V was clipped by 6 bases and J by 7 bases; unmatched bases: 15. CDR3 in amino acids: CASRDPGTALREQYF. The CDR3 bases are TGTGCCAGCAGAGATCCCGGGACAGCCTTGAGGGAGCAGTACTTC.

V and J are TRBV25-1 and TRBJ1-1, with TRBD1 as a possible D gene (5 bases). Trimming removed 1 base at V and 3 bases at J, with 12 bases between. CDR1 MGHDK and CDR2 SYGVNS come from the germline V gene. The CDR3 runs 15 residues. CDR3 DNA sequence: TGTGCCAGCAGTGAATGGGGGGGAGTCGACACTGAAGCTTTCTTT. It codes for CASSEWGGVDTEAFF.

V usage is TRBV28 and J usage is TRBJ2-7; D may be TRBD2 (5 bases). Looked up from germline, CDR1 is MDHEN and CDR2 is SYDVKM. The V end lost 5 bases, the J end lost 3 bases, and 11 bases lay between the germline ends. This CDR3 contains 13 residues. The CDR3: CASSLGIHYEQYF. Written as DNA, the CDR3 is TGTGCCAGCAGTCTCGGGATTCACTACGAGCAGTACTTC.

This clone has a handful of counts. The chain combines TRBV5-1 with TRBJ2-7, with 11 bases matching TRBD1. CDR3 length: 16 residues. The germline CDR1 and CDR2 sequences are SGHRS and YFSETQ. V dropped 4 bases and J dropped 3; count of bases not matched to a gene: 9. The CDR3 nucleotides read TGCGCCAGCAGCCCCAGGGTGGACAGGGGGCTCTACGAGCAGTACTTC. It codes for CASSPRVDRGLYEQYF.

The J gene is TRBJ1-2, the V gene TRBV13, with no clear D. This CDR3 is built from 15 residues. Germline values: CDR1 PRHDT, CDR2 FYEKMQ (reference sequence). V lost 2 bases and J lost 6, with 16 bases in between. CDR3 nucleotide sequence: TGTGCCAGCAGCTTACGACATTTAGGATTGGATGGCTACACCTTC. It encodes CASSLRHLGLDGYTF.

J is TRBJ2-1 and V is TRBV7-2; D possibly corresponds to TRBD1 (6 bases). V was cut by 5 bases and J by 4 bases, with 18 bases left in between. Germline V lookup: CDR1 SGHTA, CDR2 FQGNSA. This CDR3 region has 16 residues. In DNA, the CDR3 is TGTGCCAGCAGCCCGCAAGTAGGGACACTATACAATGAGCAGTTCTTC. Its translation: CASSPQVGTLYNEQFF.

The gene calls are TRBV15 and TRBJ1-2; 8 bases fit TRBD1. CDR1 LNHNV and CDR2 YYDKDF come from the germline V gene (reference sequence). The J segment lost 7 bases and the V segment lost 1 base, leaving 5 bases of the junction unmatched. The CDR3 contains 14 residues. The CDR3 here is CATSRGVGQGGYTF. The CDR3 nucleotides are TGTGCCACCAGCAGAGGGGTTGGACAGGGTGGCTACACCTTC.

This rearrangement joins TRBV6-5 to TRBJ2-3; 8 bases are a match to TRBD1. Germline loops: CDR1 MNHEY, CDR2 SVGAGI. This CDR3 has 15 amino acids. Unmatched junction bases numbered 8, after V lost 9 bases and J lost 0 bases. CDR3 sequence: CASALRTGSTDTQYF. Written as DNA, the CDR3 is TGTGCCAGTGCCCTTCGGACAGGGAGCACAGATACGCAGTATTTT.

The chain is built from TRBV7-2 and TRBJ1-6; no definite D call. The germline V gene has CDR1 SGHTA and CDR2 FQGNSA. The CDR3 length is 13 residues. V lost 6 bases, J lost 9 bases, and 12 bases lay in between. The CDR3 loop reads CASSRPGSSPLHF. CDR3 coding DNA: TGTGCCAGCAGTCGCCCGGGAAGTTCACCCCTCCACTTT.

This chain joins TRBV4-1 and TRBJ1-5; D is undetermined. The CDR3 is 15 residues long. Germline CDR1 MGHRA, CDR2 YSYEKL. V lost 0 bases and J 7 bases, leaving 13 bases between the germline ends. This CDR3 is CASSQDRNSRQPQHF. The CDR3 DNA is TGCGCCAGCAGCCAAGATCGAAACAGTCGCCAGCCCCAGCATTTT.

DNA for the CDR3: TGTGCCTGGAGTGTCGACGGGGGGACTGAAGCTTTCTTT. This encodes CAWSVDGGTEAFF. The J gene is TRBJ1-1, the V gene TRBV30; D possibly corresponds to TRBD1 (5 bases). Germline CDR1 GTSNPN, CDR2 SVGIG (reference sequence). V lost 0 bases, J lost 5 bases, and 10 bases lay in between. CDR3 size: 13 residues.

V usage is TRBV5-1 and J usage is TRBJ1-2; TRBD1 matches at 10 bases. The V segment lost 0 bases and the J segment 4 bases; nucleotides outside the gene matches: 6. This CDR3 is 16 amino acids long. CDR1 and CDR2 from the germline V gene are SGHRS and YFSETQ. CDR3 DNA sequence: TGCGCCAGCAGCTTGGAAGGGACAGGGGCCTCCTATGGCTACACCTTC. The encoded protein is CASSLEGTGASYGYTF.

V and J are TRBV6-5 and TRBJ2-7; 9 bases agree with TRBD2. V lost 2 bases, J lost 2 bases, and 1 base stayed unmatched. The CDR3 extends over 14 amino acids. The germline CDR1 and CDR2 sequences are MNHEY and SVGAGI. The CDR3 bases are TGTGCCAGCAGTTACGAGCGGGGGGCCTACGAGCAGTACTTC. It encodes CASSYERGAYEQYF.